This T cell receptor (beta chain) was recovered during a study of shared clonotypes between healthy human individuals. General study findings and limits: A limitation of the genetic and exposure-history diversity represented arose from few donors. Generation of non-shared clonotypes was less probable than generation of clonotypes shared by all four donors. Sharing across four donors was highest in naive CD4 (roughly 5%) and lowest in memory CD8 (about 0.4%).

Concerning this clone itself: Antigen specificity is unknown. A much bigger clone sits one base away, suggesting this may be a read error. Additional DNA sequences in this sample encode the identical CDR3.

CDR3 size: 15 residues. The V and J ends lost 2 bases and 1 base, in that order; junction bases with no gene match: 2. CDR1 is SGHTA and CDR2 is FQGNSA in the germline V gene. Clones were sequenced by immunoSEQ multiplex PCR, and TCRdb holds only the in-frame ones, with some missing. The table has about 1 million clones, about 76% seen once; the top ten hold approximately 1.5%. There were only Caucasian adults among the donors, and all lived in Nashville, Tennessee. The chain links TRBV7-2 to TRBJ2-3; 8 bases agree with TRBD2. The sample consisted of memory CD4+ T cells sorted from blood. The subset is: CD45RA-negative fraction. The sequence came from a man younger than 30 in good health. This CDR3 is CASSLQTSGTDTQYF. Written as DNA, the CDR3 is TGTGCCAGCAGCTTACAGACTAGCGGCACAGATACGCAGTATTTT.